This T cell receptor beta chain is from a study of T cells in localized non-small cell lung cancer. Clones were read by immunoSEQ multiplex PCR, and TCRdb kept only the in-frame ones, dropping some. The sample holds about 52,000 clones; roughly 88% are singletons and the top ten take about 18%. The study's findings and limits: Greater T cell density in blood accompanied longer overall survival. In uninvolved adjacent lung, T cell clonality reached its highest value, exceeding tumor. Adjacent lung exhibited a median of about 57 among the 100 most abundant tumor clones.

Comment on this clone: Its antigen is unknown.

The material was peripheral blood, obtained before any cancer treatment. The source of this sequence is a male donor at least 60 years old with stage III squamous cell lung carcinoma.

CDR3 nucleotide sequence: TGTGCCAGCAGTGTGAGGACAGGGGGCTATGGCTACACCTTC. Amino acid sequence: CASSVRTGGYGYTF. The chain carries TRBV6-1 and TRBJ1-2; 10 bases match TRBD1. V dropped 4 bases and J dropped 4; count of bases not matched to a gene: 3. The CDR3 spans 14 residues. Germline CDR1 MNHNS, CDR2 SASEGT.